Here is one T cell receptor beta chain with its context. The table lists this clonotype with a few counts. No cognate antigen has been identified for it. Base-call qualities are not available, and no considerably larger clone is one nucleotide away. The sample belongs to a study of lung T cells in sarcoidosis with Löfgren's syndrome (dated by TCRdb to the late 2010s). About the investigation overall: Sarcoidosis was characterized as a granulomatous disease that mainly affects the lungs and features an accumulation of CD4+ T cells in bronchoalveolar lavage fluid. The repertoire analyses centered on Lofgren's syndrome patients.

Findings and caveats that apply to the study as a whole: Recognition of a sarcoidosis-associated antigen was merely suggested, with the antigen itself still putative and unidentified. In alphabeta pairing analysis, TRAV12-1 was found to pair preferentially with TRBV2, and CDR3 homology was shown by the resulting paired TCRs. Compared with control subjects, Lofgren's syndrome patients were reported to have TRAV12-1 and TRBV2 as the most expanded V gene segments. TRAV12-1 and TRBV2 CDR3 motifs were reported to be shared among multiple Löfgren's syndrome patients, suggesting public CD4+ TCR repertoires.

The CDR3 has 15 amino acids, counting the end cysteine and phenylalanine. Kept here is only the CDR3 DNA, which spans 45 bases and is read in frame from base 1. Clipping removes 4 bases from V and 4 bases from J, with 6 as the unmatched junction base count. In the germline V gene, CDR1 corresponds to KGHDR and CDR2 to SFDVKD. TCRdb records Illumina MiSeq as the sequencer. TCRdb passed the public sequencing reads through fastp at Q25 and MiXCR, retaining productive beta sequences. Rows with a matching CDR3 protein are joined into one entry that keeps the most common DNA and genes. The sample contains some 65,000 distinct CDR3 sequences, 21% of them found a single time. Less than 2.5% of the sample is in the top ten clones.

Rearrangement joined TRBV24-1 to TRBJ2-5, with 9 middle bases fitting TRBD1. The sample comprised CD4+ T cells from PBMCs. The origin of this receptor is a human donor with sarcoidosis (Löfgren's syndrome or another form), or a control subject (not recorded which). CDR3 region: CATSDLNRGRETQYF. At the DNA level, the sequence is TGTGCCACCAGTGACCTTAACAGGGGGCGAGAGACCCAGTACTTC.